Below, 14 T cell receptor beta chains from the same sample are listed, as sequenced in a study of blood T cell repertoires in COVID-19. Only in-frame clones appear in the TCRdb table, and some are missing; sequencing was by immunoSEQ multiplex PCR. This repertoire shows approximately 270,000 clones, around 83% found once; its top ten account for nearly 9%. Sequenced material: peripheral blood. These receptor sequences come from a man older than 75 with acute or convalescent COVID-19.

This rearrangement joins TRBV2 to TRBJ2-7; 10 positions match TRBD2. The trim removed 6 bases at V and 3 bases at J, leaving 2 bases unmatched. From germline, CDR1 is SNHLY and CDR2 FYNNEI. The CDR3 is 13 amino acids. CDR3: CASRGTSDYEQYF. In nucleotides, the CDR3 is TGTGCCAGCAGGGGGACTAGCGACTACGAGCAGTACTTC.

This clone was seen a single time. The rearrangement uses TRBV21-1 and TRBJ2-7; the table's D gene call, TRBD1, was not cross checked with the DNA. TRBV21-1 is a recognized pseudogene. The CDR3 is made up of 17 amino acids. The CDR3 is CASSKAGDGTGKNEQYF. The CDR3 DNA reads as TGTGCCAGCAGCAAAGCCGGGGACGGGACAGGGAAAAACGAGCAGTACTTC.

The rearrangement joins TRBV2 to TRBJ2-1; no clear D. Germline CDR1 is SNHLY and CDR2 is FYNNEI. There are 12 residues in the CDR3. Trimming removed 6 bases from V and 6 bases from J, with 9 bases in between. Written as DNA, the CDR3 is TGTGCCAGCAGCGACACGGTCAATGAGCAGTTCTTC. Translation gives CASSDTVNEQFF.

This chain links TRBV3-1 (or the pseudogene TRBV3-2) with TRBJ2-5, with D maybe TRBD2 (6 bases). CDR1 and CDR2 from the germline V gene are LGHDT and YNNKEL (reference sequence). The ends were cut back, 4 bases at V and 3 bases at J, with 12 bases in the middle. The CDR3 contains 14 residues. CDR3 DNA: TGTGCCAGCAGCCGCGGGCGGGGAAAAGAGACCCAGTACTTC. This gives the protein CASSRGRGKETQYF.

This chain uses TRBV4-2 with TRBJ2-1, with 11 bases lining up with TRBD2. Germline V gene lookup returns CDR1 LGHNA and CDR2 YNFKEQ. This CDR3 is 17 amino acids long. The junction had 10 bases not matched to a gene; V was cut back by 0 bases and J by 9 bases. The CDR3 loop is CASSQDLRTSGLGEQFF. CDR3 nucleotide sequence: TGTGCCAGCAGCCAAGATCTTCGGACTAGCGGGTTAGGTGAGCAGTTCTTC.

The chain carries TRBV6-1 and TRBJ1-5; the D gene is possibly TRBD1 (6 bases). From germline, CDR1 is MNHNS and CDR2 SASEGT. The V gene lost 1 base and the J gene lost 6 bases, with 13 bases spanning the gap. This CDR3 comprises 15 residues. The chain's CDR3 is CASSEGRGGRQPQHF. The CDR3 DNA sequence: TGTGCCAGCAGTGAAGGTCGGGGGGGCCGTCAGCCCCAGCATTTT.

The gene calls are TRBV11-1 and TRBJ1-1, with 9 bases matching TRBD1. The trim removed 5 bases at V and 3 bases at J, leaving 7 bases unmatched. The germline V gene encodes CDR1 SGHAT and CDR2 FQDESV (reference sequence). This CDR3 region has 15 residues. Here the CDR3 DNA reads TGTGCCAGCAGCACCCCCCGGACAGGGGACACTGAAGCTTTCTTT. It translates to CASSTPRTGDTEAFF.

This clone has only one observation. The V call is TRBV5-8, the J call TRBJ2-3; TRBD1 matches at 11 bases. Germline CDR1 is SGHTS and CDR2 is YDEGEE. J was trimmed by 5 bases and V by 2 bases; bases with no gene match: 7. CDR3 length equals 16 residues. Here the CDR3 DNA reads TGTGCCAGCAGCTTACACTCCGGGACAGGGGGAGATACGCAGTATTTT. This gives the protein CASSLHSGTGGDTQYF.

The chain employs TRBV7-2 and TRBJ1-5; no firm D call. V dropped 0 bases and J dropped 4 bases, with 7 bases sitting between them. This CDR3 region has 14 residues. Germline V gene sequence: CDR1 SGHTA, CDR2 FQGNSA. In DNA form, the CDR3 reads TGTGCCAGCAGCTTAGCCCCGGGAAATCAGCCCCAGCATTTT. It encodes CASSLAPGNQPQHF.

The gene calls are TRBV7-9 and TRBJ2-4; 7 nucleotides match TRBD1. The ends lost 5 bases at V and 7 bases at J; junction bases unmatched: 5. The germline CDR1 and CDR2 sequences are SEHNR and FQNEAQ (reference sequence). The CDR3 has 13 residues. CDR3 sequence: CASSLTGPNIQYF. CDR3 DNA sequence: TGTGCCAGCAGCCTGACAGGGCCCAACATTCAGTACTTC.

The genes are TRBV19 and TRBJ1-4, with TRBD1 as a possible D gene (5 bases). The V end was cut by 9 bases, the J end by 3 bases, with 14 bases between. CDR1 and CDR2 (germline): LNHDA, SQIVND (reference sequence). The CDR3 runs 14 residues. CDR3 in DNA: TGTGCCAGCGGAGGGGCCCGTTCTAATGAAAAACTGTTTTTT. Its protein is CASGGARSNEKLFF. The full variable domain, completed using reference TRBV19 and TRBJ1-4, is DGGITQSPKYLFRKEGQNVTLSCEQNLNHDAMYWYRQDPGQGLRLIYYSQIVNDFQKGDIAEGYSVSREKKESFPLTVTSAQKNPTAFYLCASGGARSNEKLFFGSGTQLSVL.

The J gene is TRBJ2-7, the V gene TRBV6-6; TRBD2 is a possible D gene (6 bases). CDR1 and CDR2 from the germline V gene are MNHNY and SVGAGI (reference sequence). Deletions cut 10 bases from V and 7 bases from J, with 23 bases between. The CDR3 has 14 amino acids. CDR3 nucleotides: TGTGCCACGAGGAGCGGGCCCTCTAAAGAAGAGCAGTACTTC. Translating gives CATRSGPSKEEQYF.

The chain links TRBV5-4 to TRBJ1-2; 12 bases align to TRBD1. V lost 4 bases, J lost 4 bases, and 2 bases stayed unmatched. CDR1 is SGHNT, CDR2 YYREEE, per germline (reference sequence). The CDR3 is made up of 14 amino acids. The CDR3 DNA sequence: TGTGCCAGCAGCGGGGACAGGGGGCTCTATGGCTACACCTTC. It encodes CASSGDRGLYGYTF.

This clone has only one observation. The chain recombines TRBV19 with TRBJ1-2; D remains ambiguous. Per germline, CDR1 LNHDA and CDR2 SQIVND (reference sequence). CDR3 size: 14 residues. V was cut by 9 bases and J by 0 bases, with 14 bases left in between. The CDR3 DNA reads as TGTGCCAGCGCTGCGTTGATTACTAACTATGGCTACACCTTC. This translates into CASAALITNYGYTF. Based on the CDR3 plus reference TRBV19 and TRBJ1-2, the full variable domain is DGGITQSPKYLFRKEGQNVTLSCEQNLNHDAMYWYRQDPGQGLRLIYYSQIVNDFQKGDIAEGYSVSREKKESFPLTVTSAQKNPTAFYLCASAALITNYGYTFGSGTRLTVV.